What follows are 17 T cell receptor beta chains derived from one specimen sequenced in a study of early stage breast cancer tumors. TCRdb's copy holds only in-frame clones and misses some; the assay was immunoSEQ multiplex PCR. The sample carries fewer than 50,000 clones, around 69% recorded once. Source material: blood. All receptors come from a person aged 45-65 years with breast cancer.

This clone came up once. The V and J genes are TRBV7-2 and TRBJ1-5; maybe TRBD1 (6 bases). The germline V gene has CDR1 SGHTA and CDR2 FQGNSA. CDR3 length equals 15 residues. V gave up 2 bases and J gave up 5 bases, with 13 bases separating them. In DNA form, the CDR3 reads TGTGCCAGCAGCTTAAGAGGCGGGGGCGATCAGCCCCAGCATTTT. Residues: CASSLRGGGDQPQHF. Full variable domain (missing parts from reference TRBV7-2 and TRBJ1-5): GAGVSQSPSNKVTEKGKDVELRCDPISGHTALYWYRQSLGQGLEFLIYFQGNSAPDKSGLPSDRFSAERTGGSVSTLTIQRTQQEDSAVYLCASSLRGGGDQPQHFGDGTRLSIL.

The table lists this clone with a count of one. The V call is TRBV7-8, the J call TRBJ1-2; 7 positions match TRBD1. The CDR3 has 15 amino acids. Per germline, CDR1 SGHVS and CDR2 FQNEAQ. J gave up 6 bases and V 0 bases, and 7 bases lay outside the gene matches. DNA for the CDR3: TGTGCCAGCAGCTTAGCTCAGAGGGGGCGGAATGGCTACACCTTC. This sequence encodes CASSLAQRGRNGYTF.

This clone came up a few times. The chain joins TRBV7-3 to TRBJ2-7; D might be TRBD2 (5 bases). Germline CDR1 is SGHTA and CDR2 is FQGTGA. This CDR3 region has 15 residues. With 0 bases removed from V and 3 bases from J, the gap between germline ends came to 12 bases. The CDR3 bases are TGTGCCAGCAGCTTAACAGGGAGAGGAGGCTACGAGCAGTACTTC. Translating gives CASSLTGRGGYEQYF.

The chain carries TRBV5-5 and TRBJ1-3, with D perhaps matching TRBD1 (6 bases). Germline V lookup: CDR1 SGHKS, CDR2 YYEKEE (reference sequence). V was trimmed by 0 bases and J by 1 base, leaving 11 bases between them. The CDR3 extends over 16 amino acids. CDR3 nucleotide sequence: TGTGCCAGCAGCTTGGCCGCAGGGGCTTCTGGAAACACCATATATTTT. Protein sequence: CASSLAAGASGNTIYF.

This chain connects TRBV5-1 to TRBJ2-1; 7 bases are a match to TRBD1. After removal of 4 bases from V and 13 bases from J, the junction contained 5 bases not matched to a gene. Germline CDR1 is SGHRS and CDR2 is YFSETQ. This CDR3 region has 11 residues. The CDR3 sequence: CASSTTGYQFF. In DNA, the CDR3 is TGCGCCAGCAGCACGACAGGGTACCAGTTCTTC.

CDR3 amino acids: CASSEWGLNTEAFF. The CDR3 DNA is TGTGCCAGCAGTGAATGGGGCTTGAACACTGAAGCTTTCTTT. The gene calls are TRBV2 and TRBJ1-1; D possibly corresponds to TRBD1 (5 bases). From germline, CDR1 is SNHLY and CDR2 FYNNEI. V dropped 2 bases and J dropped 0 bases, with 7 bases sitting between them. The CDR3 totals 14 residues. Filled out from reference TRBV2 and TRBJ1-1, the complete variable domain reads EPEVTQTPSHQVTQMGQEVILRCVPISNHLYFYWYRQILGQKVEFLVSFYNNEISEKSEIFDDQFSVERPDGSNFTLKIRSTKLEDSAMYFCASSEWGLNTEAFFGQGTRLTVV.

In its sample, this clone was seen once. This sequence joins TRBV2 and TRBJ2-1, with 11 bases matching TRBD2. Losses at the gene ends were 7 bases for V and 8 bases for J; bases not matched to a gene: 7. The germline V gene has CDR1 SNHLY and CDR2 FYNNEI. This CDR3 contains 14 residues. As DNA, the CDR3 is TGTGCCAGCACCCTAGCGGGGGGCACCGATGAGCAGTTCTTC. Translation gives CASTLAGGTDEQFF. The variable domain in full, with the rest retrieved from reference TRBV2 and TRBJ2-1, is EPEVTQTPSHQVTQMGQEVILRCVPISNHLYFYWYRQILGQKVEFLVSFYNNEISEKSEIFDDQFSVERPDGSNFTLKIRSTKLEDSAMYFCASTLAGGTDEQFFGPGTRLTVL.

The chain recombines TRBV5-1 with TRBJ2-5, with D perhaps TRBD2 (6 bases). CDR1 and CDR2 (germline): SGHRS, YFSETQ. V shed 4 bases and J shed 1 base, with 11 bases lying between them. The CDR3 spans 14 residues. DNA for the CDR3: TGCGCCAGCAGCGGAGGGGCTATCCAAGAGACCCAGTACTTC. Residues: CASSGGAIQETQYF.

In nucleotides, the CDR3 is TGTGCCAGCAGCTCCCGGACTAGCGGTGAAGAGACCCAGTACTTC. Its protein is CASSSRTSGEETQYF. This chain connects TRBV7-8 to TRBJ2-5; 10 nucleotides match TRBD2. With 4 bases clipped from V and 3 bases from J, the junction kept 5 bases outside the gene matches. CDR1 and CDR2 from the germline V gene are SGHVS and FQNEAQ. The CDR3 has 15 amino acids. The complete variable domain, with remaining parts taken from reference TRBV7-8 and TRBJ2-5, reads GAGVSQSPRYKVAKRGQDVALRCDPISGHVSLFWYQQALGQGPEFLTYFQNEAQLDKSGLPSDRFFAERPEGSVSTLKIQRTQQEDSAVYLCASSSRTSGEETQYFGPGTRLLVL.

This clone was seen only a few times. V is TRBV5-6 and J is TRBJ1-6; D call uncertain. V lost 1 base and J 6 bases, leaving 8 bases between the germline ends. The CDR3 length is 14 residues. Germline CDR1 is SGHDT and CDR2 is YYEEEE. This chain's CDR3 is CASSLKRVNSPLHF. CDR3 bases: TGTGCCAGCAGCTTGAAGAGGGTTAATTCACCCCTCCACTTT.

The J gene is TRBJ1-2, the V gene TRBV6-5; 8 nucleotides align to TRBD1. The germline CDR1 and CDR2 sequences are MNHEY and SVGAGI. CDR3 length: 15 amino acids. The trim removed 7 bases at V and 8 bases at J, leaving 15 bases unmatched. CDR3 in amino acids: CASIPGGQGARGYTF. The CDR3 DNA reads TGTGCCAGCATACCCGGGGGTCAGGGGGCGCGGGGCTACACCTTC.

This clone showed up just a few times. This chain connects TRBV5-1 to TRBJ1-3; no firm D call. The CDR3 spans 18 residues. Trimming removed 2 bases at V and 3 bases at J, with 21 bases between. The germline V gene encodes CDR1 SGHRS and CDR2 YFSETQ. The CDR3, as DNA: TGCGCCAGCAGCTTCTCCCTCACAGCCTCAGATCGTGGAAACACCATATATTTT. Translating gives CASSFSLTASDRGNTIYF.

This clone has only a few counts. The chain uses TRBV18 and TRBJ1-5; possibly TRBD1 for D (6 bases). The ends were cut back, 3 bases at V and 5 bases at J, with 11 bases in the middle. Germline V lookup: CDR1 KGHSH, CDR2 LQKENI. This CDR3 comprises 14 residues. CDR3 DNA: TGTGCCAGCTCACCGACAGGATTTTATCAGCCCCAGCATTTT. Its protein is CASSPTGFYQPQHF. The full variable domain, completed using reference TRBV18 and TRBJ1-5, is NAGVMQNPRHLVRRRGQEARLRCSPMKGHSHVYWYRQLPEEGLKFMVYLQKENIIDESGMPKERFSAEFPKEGPSILRIQQVVRGDSAAYFCASSPTGFYQPQHFGDGTRLSIL.

This chain connects TRBV6-6 to TRBJ1-5; the match to TRBD1 covers 7 bases. Germline values: CDR1 MNHNY, CDR2 SVGAGI (reference sequence). The CDR3 is 14 amino acids. V lost 6 bases, J lost 7 bases, and 9 bases stayed unmatched. This CDR3 reads CASRLQGMRQPQHF. CDR3 nucleotide sequence: TGTGCCAGCAGGTTACAGGGGATGAGACAGCCCCAGCATTTT.

In this sample, this clone turned up once. The chain is built from TRBV5-1 and TRBJ2-1; 13 bases are a match to TRBD2. V was clipped by 3 bases and J by 9 bases; unmatched bases: 3. This CDR3 is built from 14 residues. Germline CDR1 is SGHRS and CDR2 is YFSETQ. The CDR3 DNA reads TGCGCCAGCAGCTGGACTAGCGGGGGTATTGAGCAGTTCTTC. Encoded protein: CASSWTSGGIEQFF.

This chain uses TRBV6-5 with TRBJ1-1, with a tentative D call TRBD1 (5 bases). This CDR3 is 13 amino acids long. V was pared by 6 bases and J by 1 base, with 9 bases between. Germline V lookup: CDR1 MNHEY, CDR2 SVGAGI. The chain's CDR3 is CASRFQGNTEAFF. For the CDR3, the DNA is TGTGCCAGCAGGTTTCAGGGGAACACTGAAGCTTTCTTT.

This clone was found once. This sequence joins TRBV29-1 and TRBJ2-7, with a weak D call TRBD2 (5 bases). The CDR3 spans 12 residues. The germline V gene encodes CDR1 SQVTM and CDR2 ANQGSEA. Trimming shortened V by 4 bases and J by 3 bases, and 10 bases separated the two germline ends. The CDR3 sequence is CSVGRTGYEQYF. In nucleotides, the CDR3 is TGCAGCGTTGGGAGGACGGGCTACGAGCAGTACTTC.